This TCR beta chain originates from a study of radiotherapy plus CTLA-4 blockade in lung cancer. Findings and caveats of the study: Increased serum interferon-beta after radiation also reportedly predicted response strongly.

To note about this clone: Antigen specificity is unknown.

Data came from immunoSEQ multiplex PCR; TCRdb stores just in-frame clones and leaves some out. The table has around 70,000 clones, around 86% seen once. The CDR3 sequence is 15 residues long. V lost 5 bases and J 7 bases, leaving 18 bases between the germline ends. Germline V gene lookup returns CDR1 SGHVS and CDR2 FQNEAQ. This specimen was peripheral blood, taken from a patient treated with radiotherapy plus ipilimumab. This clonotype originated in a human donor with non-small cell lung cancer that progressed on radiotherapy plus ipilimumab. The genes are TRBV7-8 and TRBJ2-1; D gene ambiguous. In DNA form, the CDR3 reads TGTGCCAGCAGCGCACGAGGCGGCCAGACGAATGAGCAGTTCTTC. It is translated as CASSARGGQTNEQFF.